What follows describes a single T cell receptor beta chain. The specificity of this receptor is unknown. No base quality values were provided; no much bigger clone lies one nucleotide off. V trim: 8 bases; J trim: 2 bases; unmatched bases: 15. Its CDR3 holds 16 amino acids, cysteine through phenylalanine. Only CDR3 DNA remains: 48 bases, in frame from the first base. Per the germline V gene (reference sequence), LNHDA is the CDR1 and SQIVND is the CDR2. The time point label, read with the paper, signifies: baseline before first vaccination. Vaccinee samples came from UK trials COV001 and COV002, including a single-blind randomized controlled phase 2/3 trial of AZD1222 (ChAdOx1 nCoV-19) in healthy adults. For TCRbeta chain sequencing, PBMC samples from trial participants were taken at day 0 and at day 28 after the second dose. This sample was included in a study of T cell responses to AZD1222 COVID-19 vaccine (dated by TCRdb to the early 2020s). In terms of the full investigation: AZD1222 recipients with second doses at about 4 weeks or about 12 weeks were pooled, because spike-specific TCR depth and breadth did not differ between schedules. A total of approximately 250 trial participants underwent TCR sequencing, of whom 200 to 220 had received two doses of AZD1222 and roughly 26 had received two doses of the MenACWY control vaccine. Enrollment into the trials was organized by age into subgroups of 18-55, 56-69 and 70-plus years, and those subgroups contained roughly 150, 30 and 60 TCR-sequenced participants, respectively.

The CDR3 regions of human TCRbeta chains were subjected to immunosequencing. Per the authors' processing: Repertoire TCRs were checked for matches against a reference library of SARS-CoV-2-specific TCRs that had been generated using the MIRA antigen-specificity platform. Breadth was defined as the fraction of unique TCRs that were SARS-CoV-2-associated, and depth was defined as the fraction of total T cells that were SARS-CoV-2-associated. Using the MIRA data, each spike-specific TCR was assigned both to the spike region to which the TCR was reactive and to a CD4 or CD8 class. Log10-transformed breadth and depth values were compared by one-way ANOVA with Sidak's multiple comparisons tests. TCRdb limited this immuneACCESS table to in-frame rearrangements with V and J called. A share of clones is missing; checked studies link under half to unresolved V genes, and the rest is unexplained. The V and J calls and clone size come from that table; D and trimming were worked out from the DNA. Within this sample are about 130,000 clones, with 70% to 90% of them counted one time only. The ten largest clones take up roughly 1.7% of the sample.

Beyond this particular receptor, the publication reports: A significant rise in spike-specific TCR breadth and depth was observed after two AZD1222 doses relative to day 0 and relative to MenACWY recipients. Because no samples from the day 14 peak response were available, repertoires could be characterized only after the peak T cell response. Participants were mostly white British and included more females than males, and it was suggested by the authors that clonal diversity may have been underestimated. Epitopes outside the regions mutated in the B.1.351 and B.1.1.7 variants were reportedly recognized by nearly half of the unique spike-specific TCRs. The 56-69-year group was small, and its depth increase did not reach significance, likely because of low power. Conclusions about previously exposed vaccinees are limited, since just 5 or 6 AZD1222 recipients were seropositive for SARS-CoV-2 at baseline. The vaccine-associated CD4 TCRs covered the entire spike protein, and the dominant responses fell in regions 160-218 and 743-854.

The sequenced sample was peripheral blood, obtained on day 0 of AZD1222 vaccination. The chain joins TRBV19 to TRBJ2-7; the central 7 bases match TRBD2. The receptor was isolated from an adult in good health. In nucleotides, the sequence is TGTGCCAGTTCCCACCTACCGGGGCTAGCGGCCTACGAGCAGTACTTC. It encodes CASSHLPGLAAYEQYF.